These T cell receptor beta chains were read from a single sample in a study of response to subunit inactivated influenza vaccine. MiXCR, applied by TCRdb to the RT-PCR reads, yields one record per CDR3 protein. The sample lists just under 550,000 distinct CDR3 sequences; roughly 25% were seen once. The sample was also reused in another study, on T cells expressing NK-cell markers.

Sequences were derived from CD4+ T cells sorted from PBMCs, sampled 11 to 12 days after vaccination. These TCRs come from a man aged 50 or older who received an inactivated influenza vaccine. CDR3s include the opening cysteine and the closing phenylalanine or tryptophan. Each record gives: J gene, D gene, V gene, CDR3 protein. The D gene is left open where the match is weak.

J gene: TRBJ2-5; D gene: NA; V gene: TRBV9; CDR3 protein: CASSGTDQETQYF
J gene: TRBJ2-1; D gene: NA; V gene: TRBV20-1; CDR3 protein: CSAGRSGRWIEQFF
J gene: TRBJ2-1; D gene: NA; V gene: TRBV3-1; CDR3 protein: CASSQGHGGVGEQFF
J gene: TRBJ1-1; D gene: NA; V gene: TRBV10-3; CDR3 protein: CAIGGGKNTEAFF
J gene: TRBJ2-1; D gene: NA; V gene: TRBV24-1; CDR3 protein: CATSDLNRSPNEQFF
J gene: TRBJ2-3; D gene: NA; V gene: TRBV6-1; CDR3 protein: CASSELPGTQYF
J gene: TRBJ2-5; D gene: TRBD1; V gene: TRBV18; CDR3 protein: CASSRGQTETQYF
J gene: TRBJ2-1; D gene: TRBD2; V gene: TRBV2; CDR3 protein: CASSEALRGTRRSYNEQFF
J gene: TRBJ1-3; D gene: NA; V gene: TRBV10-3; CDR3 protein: CAIEPRPSHSSGNTIYF
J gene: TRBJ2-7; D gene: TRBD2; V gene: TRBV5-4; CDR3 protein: CASRSGTSGGTYEQYF
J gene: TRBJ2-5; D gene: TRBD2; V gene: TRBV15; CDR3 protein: CATSMLSGGEETQYF
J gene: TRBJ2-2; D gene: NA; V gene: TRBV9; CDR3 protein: CASSATGLANTGELFF
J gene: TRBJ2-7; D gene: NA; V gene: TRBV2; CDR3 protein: CASAGVVGAAYEQYF
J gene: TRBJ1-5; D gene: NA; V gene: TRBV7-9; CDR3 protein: CASSLNEQPQHF
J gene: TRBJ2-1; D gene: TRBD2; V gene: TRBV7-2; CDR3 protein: CASRRGGGRNEQFF
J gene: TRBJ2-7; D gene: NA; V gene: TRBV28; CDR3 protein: CASSLLSGNYEQYF
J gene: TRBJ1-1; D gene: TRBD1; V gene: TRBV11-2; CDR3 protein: CASSTLTGGFTEAFF
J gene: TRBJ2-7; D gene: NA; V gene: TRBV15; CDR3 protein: CATSSLLGASYEQYF
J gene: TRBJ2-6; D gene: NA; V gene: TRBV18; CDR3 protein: CASSPRASGANVLTF
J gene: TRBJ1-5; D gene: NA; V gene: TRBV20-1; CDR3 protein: CSASGGTAMQPQHF
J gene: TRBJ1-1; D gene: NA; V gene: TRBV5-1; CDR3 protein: CASRPGQGYTEAFF
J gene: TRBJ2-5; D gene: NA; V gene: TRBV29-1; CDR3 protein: CSVSRPGGQETQYF
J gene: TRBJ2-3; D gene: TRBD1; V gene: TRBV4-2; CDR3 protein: CASSPTGTESTDTQYF
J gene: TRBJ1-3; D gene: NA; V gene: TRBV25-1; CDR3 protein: CASSDWTISGNTIYF
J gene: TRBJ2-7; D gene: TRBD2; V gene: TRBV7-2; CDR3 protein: CASSLLGLAGGREQYF
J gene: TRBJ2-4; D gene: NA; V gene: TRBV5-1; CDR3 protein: CASSLGGFLENIQYF
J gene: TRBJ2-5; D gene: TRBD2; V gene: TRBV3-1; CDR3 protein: CASSPWGGTETQYF
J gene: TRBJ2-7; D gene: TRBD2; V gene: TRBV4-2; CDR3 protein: CASSSGLGGLATYEQYF
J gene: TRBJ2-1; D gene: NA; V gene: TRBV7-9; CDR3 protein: CASTTAHSYNEQFF
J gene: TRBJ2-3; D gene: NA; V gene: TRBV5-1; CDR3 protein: CASSLGPAVVDTQYF
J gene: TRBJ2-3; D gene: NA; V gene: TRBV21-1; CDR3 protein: CASSKVVGRAGDGASTDTQYF
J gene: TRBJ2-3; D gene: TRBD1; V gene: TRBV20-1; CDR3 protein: CSGQTGGRTDTQYF
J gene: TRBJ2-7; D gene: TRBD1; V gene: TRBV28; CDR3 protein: CASRQGITYEQYF
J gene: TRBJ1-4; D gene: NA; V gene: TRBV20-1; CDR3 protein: CSASRVGHEKLFF
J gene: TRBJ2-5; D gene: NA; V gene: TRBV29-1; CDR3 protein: CSVARDNFQETQYF
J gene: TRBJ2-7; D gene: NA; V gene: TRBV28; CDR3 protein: CASSPDITSYEQYF
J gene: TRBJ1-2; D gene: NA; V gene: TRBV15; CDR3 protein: CATSRDLGTGDGYGYTF
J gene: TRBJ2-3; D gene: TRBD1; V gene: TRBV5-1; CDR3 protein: CASSRTGTGTDTQYF
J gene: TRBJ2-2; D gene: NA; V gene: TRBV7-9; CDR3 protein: CASSISGSRTGELFF
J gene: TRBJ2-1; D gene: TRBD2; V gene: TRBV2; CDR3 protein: CASSRTSGGESSYNEQFF
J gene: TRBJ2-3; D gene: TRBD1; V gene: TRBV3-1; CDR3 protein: CASSQNPGQGAGTQYF